These 28 T cell receptor beta chains share one sample of origin, sequenced in a study of PD-1 blockade in classical Hodgkin lymphoma. Specified time point: cycle 4 day 1 (C4D1), after 6 weeks of nivolumab. Autologous stem cell transplantation was followed by relapse in every patient, and brentuximab vedotin exposure varied. Thawed PBMCs were the source of CD4+ T cells, purified by magnetic negative selection. Profiling relied on immunoSEQ multiplex PCR, and the TCRdb table lists in-frame clones only, not all of them. The data show 25,000 to 35,000 clones, roughly 86% seen once. The specimen comprised CD4+ T cells from blood, sampled before the fourth cycle of nivolumab. These receptors were obtained from a human donor with classical Hodgkin lymphoma.

The rearrangement uses TRBV5-8 and TRBJ1-3; D is unresolved. The germline V gene encodes CDR1 SGHTS and CDR2 YDEGEE. V was cut by 0 bases and J by 4 bases, with 11 bases left in between. The CDR3 length is 15 residues. CDR3 DNA: TGTGCCAGCAGCTTGGTAGCCGCGATCGGAAACACCATATATTTT. Translating gives CASSLVAAIGNTIYF.

Only one count was recorded for this clone. The V and J genes are TRBV10-1 and TRBJ2-3; 7 nucleotides match TRBD2. Trimming removed 4 bases from V and 3 bases from J; junction bases left unmatched: 4. The CDR3 consists of 14 residues. The germline CDR1 and CDR2 sequences are WNHNN and SYGVQD (reference sequence). CDR3 nucleotide sequence: TGCGCCAGCAGTGTGGCGGGAGCAACAGATACGCAGTATTTT. Translation gives CASSVAGATDTQYF.

The chain is built from TRBV5-6 and TRBJ1-4; the D gene is possibly TRBD1 (5 bases). The length of the CDR3 is 15 residues. V lost 4 bases and J lost 2, with 12 bases in between. The V gene's germline CDR1 is SGHDT and CDR2 YYEEEE. CDR3 DNA sequence: TGTGCCAGCAGCAGCCAGGGTCGGACTAATGAAAAACTGTTTTTT. Amino acid sequence: CASSSQGRTNEKLFF.

This chain links TRBV6-1 with TRBJ2-1; 9 bases line up with TRBD1. Germline assignment: CDR1 MNHNS and CDR2 SASEGT. This CDR3 has 11 amino acids. V was clipped by 6 bases and J by 10 bases; unmatched bases: 1. The CDR3 DNA sequence: TGTGCCAGCAGGACAGGGGGAGAGCAGTTCTTC. Its translation: CASRTGGEQFF.

The chain has TRBV10-3 and TRBJ2-2; 7 nucleotides match TRBD1. J gave up 6 bases and V 3 bases, and 10 bases lay outside the gene matches. Germline CDR1 is ENHRY and CDR2 is SYGVKD. The CDR3 totals 16 residues. The CDR3 DNA reads TGTGCCATCAGTGAATGGGAAGGGACAGACGCCGGGGAGCTGTTTTTT. Protein: CAISEWEGTDAGELFF.

The rearrangement joins TRBV19 to TRBJ2-5; D uncertain. This CDR3 region has 14 residues. V dropped 5 bases and J dropped 2 bases, with 12 bases sitting between them. CDR1 LNHDA and CDR2 SQIVND come from the germline V gene (reference sequence). The CDR3 spells CASSPRIVQETQYF. CDR3 coding DNA: TGTGCCAGTAGTCCCAGGATCGTACAAGAGACCCAGTACTTC.

The chain combines TRBV13 with TRBJ2-3; 7 positions match TRBD1. This CDR3 comprises 13 residues. The junction had 4 bases not matched to a gene; V was cut back by 5 bases and J by 5 bases. Germline V gene data show CDR1 as PRHDT and CDR2 as FYEKMQ (reference sequence). CDR3 nucleotide sequence: TGTGCCAGCAGCCGTAACAGGGGAGATACGCAGTATTTT. Translation gives CASSRNRGDTQYF.

In this sample, this clone turned up a few times. The chain links TRBV28 to TRBJ2-7; the match to TRBD2 covers 8 bases. In germline, CDR1 is MDHEN, CDR2 SYDVKM. The CDR3 spans 14 residues. The J segment lost 6 bases and the V segment lost 2 bases, leaving 6 bases of the junction unmatched. The CDR3 DNA follows: TGTGCCAGCAGTTTACCCGTAGCGGGAATCGAGCAGTACTTC. Protein sequence: CASSLPVAGIEQYF. Full variable domain (outside the CDR3, taken from reference TRBV28 and TRBJ2-7): DVKVTQSSRYLVKRTGEKVFLECVQDMDHENMFWYRQDPGLGLRLIYFSYDVKMKEKGDIPEGYSVSREKKERFSLILESASTNQTSMYLCASSLPVAGIEQYFGPGTRLTVT.

The DNA of the CDR3 is TGCGCCAGCAGCCAAAGCGGAGGGCCTTACAATGAGCAGTTCTTC. It codes for CASSQSGGPYNEQFF. The chain combines TRBV4-1 with TRBJ2-1; maybe TRBD2 (6 bases). Deletions cut 2 bases from V and 4 bases from J, with 12 bases between. CDR1 MGHRA and CDR2 YSYEKL come from the germline V gene. The CDR3 length is 15 residues.

The rearrangement uses TRBV28 and TRBJ2-5, with TRBD2 as a possible D gene (5 bases). CDR3 length equals 15 residues. Trimming stripped 2 bases from V and 5 bases from J, with 15 bases between. CDR1 is MDHEN and CDR2 is SYDVKM in the germline V gene. In DNA, the CDR3 is TGTGCCAGCAGTTTAGGGAGCCCAGGACCGGAGACCCAGTACTTC. The encoded protein is CASSLGSPGPETQYF.

This chain joins TRBV5-5 and TRBJ2-7; TRBD1 matches 7 bases. The J segment lost 11 bases and the V segment lost 5 bases, leaving 22 bases of the junction unmatched. Germline V gene lookup returns CDR1 SGHKS and CDR2 YYEKEE (reference sequence). This CDR3 contains 16 residues. CDR3 bases: TGTGCCAGCAGAGCGACAGGGAGCGCCTTAACGATCATGGAGTACTTC. Its protein is CASRATGSALTIMEYF.

The rearrangement joins TRBV7-2 to TRBJ2-5, with 14 bases lining up with TRBD2. Germline loops: CDR1 SGHTA, CDR2 FQGNSA. The CDR3 length is 18 residues. J was trimmed by 5 bases and V by 2 bases; bases with no gene match: 10. The CDR3 DNA sequence: TGTGCCAGCAGCTTATACTACGGGACTAGCGGGAGTCGGGAGACCCAGTACTTC. This codes for CASSLYYGTSGSRETQYF.

This clone was counted between two and nine times. The chain recombines TRBV28 with TRBJ1-2, with D perhaps TRBD1 (5 bases). V lost 4 bases and J lost 4, with 10 bases in between. The CDR3 has 13 residues. CDR1 is MDHEN, CDR2 SYDVKM, per germline. The CDR3 nucleotides are TGTGCCAGCAGTTCCCGGGGGGTCTATGGCTACACCTTC. This sequence encodes CASSSRGVYGYTF.

V is TRBV10-1 and J is TRBJ2-5; 8 nucleotides match TRBD2. Germline values: CDR1 WNHNN, CDR2 SYGVQD (reference sequence). Trimming took 2 bases from V and 1 from J; bases not matched to a gene: 3. The CDR3 length is 15 residues. For the CDR3, the DNA is TGCGCCAGCAGTGAGCGGCGGGGGGTCCAAGAGACCCAGTACTTC. Protein sequence: CASSERRGVQETQYF.

This clone showed up just a few times. The genes are TRBV15 and TRBJ1-5; TRBD1 is a possible D gene (5 bases). The CDR3 has 16 residues. Germline CDR1 LNHNV, CDR2 YYDKDF (reference sequence). V was clipped by 1 base and J by 1 base, with 11 bases between them. The CDR3, as DNA: TGTGCCACCAGCAGAGGAGACAGTGTCAGCAATCAGCCCCAGCATTTT. Its protein product is CATSRGDSVSNQPQHF.

This chain uses TRBV19 with TRBJ1-1; D might be TRBD1 (5 bases). The CDR3 sequence is 15 residues long. V lost 6 bases, J lost 0 bases, and 14 bases lay in between. Per germline, CDR1 LNHDA and CDR2 SQIVND (reference sequence). CDR3 region: CASRLGVSVNTEAFF. In DNA form, the CDR3 reads TGTGCCAGTAGGTTGGGGGTGTCGGTGAACACTGAAGCTTTCTTT.

This chain joins TRBV6-4 and TRBJ2-2; TRBD1 agrees at 9 bases. The junction had 19 bases not matched to a gene; V was cut back by 6 bases and J by 5 bases. This CDR3 spans 19 amino acids. Germline CDR1 is MRHNA and CDR2 is SNTAGT. This chain's CDR3 is CASRDRDRDRRALTGELFF. In DNA form, the CDR3 reads TGTGCCAGCAGAGACCGGGACAGGGACCGGAGGGCATTGACCGGGGAGCTGTTTTTT.

Written as DNA, the CDR3 is TGTGCCAGCAGCGTCGGACAGGGCTATGAAGCTTTCTTT. It codes for CASSVGQGYEAFF. The rearrangement uses TRBV2 and TRBJ1-1; 8 bases are shared with TRBD1. Losses at the gene ends were 6 bases for V and 7 bases for J; bases not matched to a gene: 7. The germline CDR1 and CDR2 sequences are SNHLY and FYNNEI. CDR3 length equals 13 residues. The variable domain in full, completed from reference TRBV2 and TRBJ1-1, reads EPEVTQTPSHQVTQMGQEVILRCVPISNHLYFYWYRQILGQKVEFLVSFYNNEISEKSEIFDDQFSVERPDGSNFTLKIRSTKLEDSAMYFCASSVGQGYEAFFGQGTRLTVV.

This chain connects TRBV6-5 to TRBJ2-5; tentative D call: TRBD2 (6 bases). V dropped 8 bases and J dropped 0 bases, with 7 bases sitting between them. The CDR3 runs 12 residues. Germline loops: CDR1 MNHEY, CDR2 SVGAGI. The CDR3 reads CASGEDQETQYF. The CDR3 DNA reads as TGTGCCAGCGGGGAGGACCAAGAGACCCAGTACTTC.

The rearrangement joins TRBV2 to TRBJ2-2, with D perhaps matching TRBD1 or TRBD2 (5 bases each). CDR1 SNHLY and CDR2 FYNNEI come from the germline V gene. The length of the CDR3 is 14 residues. Trimming removed 4 bases at V and 0 bases at J, with 6 bases between. The CDR3 reads CASSGGANTGELFF. Written as DNA, the CDR3 is TGTGCCAGCAGTGGAGGGGCGAACACCGGGGAGCTGTTTTTT.

The chain couples TRBV2 to TRBJ2-2; D is possibly TRBD2 (6 bases). The CDR3 has 18 amino acids. CDR1 SNHLY and CDR2 FYNNEI come from the germline V gene. V gave up 7 bases and J gave up 6 bases, with 27 bases separating them. This CDR3 reads CASTPWGVRAGEAGELFF. CDR3 bases: TGTGCCAGCACCCCCTGGGGGGTGAGGGCGGGCGAGGCCGGGGAGCTGTTTTTT.

This clone was detected only a few times. The rearrangement links TRBV6-1 to TRBJ2-7, with D unresolved. Between the trimmed V and J ends, which lost 6 bases and 5 bases, there was a span of 14 bases. The V gene's germline CDR1 is MNHNS and CDR2 SASEGT. The CDR3 has 13 amino acids. The CDR3 loop reads CASSIRGNNEQYF. Written as DNA, the CDR3 is TGTGCCAGCAGCATCCGCGGCAACAACGAGCAGTACTTC.

The chain employs TRBV28 and TRBJ1-2, with D maybe TRBD1 (5 bases). The germline CDR1 and CDR2 sequences are MDHEN and SYDVKM. This CDR3 comprises 14 residues. Trimming left V 3 bases short and J 4 bases short, with 12 bases between. DNA of the CDR3: TGTGCCAGCAGTTTGAAGAAAGGGGCCTATGGCTACACCTTC. This encodes CASSLKKGAYGYTF.

The genes are TRBV10-3 and TRBJ1-5, with TRBD1 identical over 9 bases. The CDR3 covers 15 residues. Trimming removed 8 bases from V and 1 base from J; junction bases left unmatched: 6. Germline values: CDR1 ENHRY, CDR2 SYGVKD. The CDR3 coding sequence is TGTGCCATCGGTTGGGGGACAGGGAGCAATCAGCCCCAGCATTTT. Translation gives CAIGWGTGSNQPQHF.

V is TRBV28 and J is TRBJ1-5, with 10 bases fitting TRBD1. This CDR3 has 15 residues. Germline assignment: CDR1 MDHEN and CDR2 SYDVKM. After removal of 5 bases from V and 5 bases from J, the junction contained 6 bases not matched to a gene. CDR3 residues: CASSRRDRGYQPQHF. The CDR3 DNA reads TGTGCCAGCAGTCGCCGGGACAGGGGCTATCAGCCCCAGCATTTT.

This clone was recorded a few times. This chain connects TRBV10-1 to TRBJ2-1, with TRBD1 as a possible D gene (5 bases). Germline V gives CDR1 WNHNN, CDR2 SYGVQD (reference sequence). CDR3 length equals 16 residues. Trimming removed 3 bases from V and 4 bases from J, with 16 bases in between. CDR3 amino acids: CASSEVAGNFYNEQFF. The CDR3 DNA sequence: TGCGCCAGCAGTGAAGTAGCAGGGAATTTTTACAATGAGCAGTTCTTC.

V is TRBV5-1 and J is TRBJ2-3; 11 bases match TRBD2. CDR3 length: 16 residues. J gave up 6 bases and V 3 bases, and 9 bases lay outside the gene matches. Germline V gene sequence: CDR1 SGHRS, CDR2 YFSETQ. CDR3: CASSWGLAGGSDTQYF. In DNA, the CDR3 is TGCGCCAGCAGCTGGGGGCTAGCGGGAGGTTCGGATACGCAGTATTTT.

This clone turned up a few times. The chain employs TRBV6-5 and TRBJ1-5; TRBD1 is a possible D gene (5 bases). Germline CDR1 and CDR2: MNHEY and SVGAGI. The CDR3 is 12 residues long. The CDR3: CAAGGWDQPQHF. CDR3 in DNA: TGTGCGGCTGGGGGGTGGGATCAGCCCCAGCATTTT.